The 13 T cell receptor beta chains given below trace back to one sample, sequenced in a study of T-cell reconstitution after alpha-beta-depleted transplantation in children. A library of TCRbeta sequences, prepared with unique molecular identifiers, was generated. TCRdb passed the PCR reads through MiXCR, listing each CDR3 protein once. The sample has about 200,000 distinct CDR3 sequences; approximately 8.4% are singletons. The source was PBMCs, mostly from graft donor cells, collected 360 days after TCRalphabeta/CD19-depleted stem cell transplant. All receptors derive from a male patient between 2 and 15 years old who had a stem cell transplant for acute myeloid leukemia, so the T cells may come from the graft donor.

The V gene is TRBV10-3, the J gene TRBJ2-3, with 14 bases that match TRBD2. V gave up 2 bases and J gave up 7 bases; unmatched junction bases: 8. The V gene's germline CDR1 is ENHRY and CDR2 SYGVKD. This CDR3 is built from 17 residues. Here the CDR3 DNA reads TGTGCCATCAGTGAGGTCCGACTAGCGGGGGGGCCGAATACGCAGTATTTT. It translates to CAISEVRLAGGPNTQYF.

This clonotype was counted a few times. This chain connects TRBV11-2 to TRBJ1-2; D is possibly TRBD1 (5 bases). The ends were cut back, 8 bases at V and 2 bases at J, with 9 bases in the middle. The CDR3 length is 12 residues. The V gene's germline CDR1 is SGHAT and CDR2 FQNNGV. The CDR3: CASRGPNYGYTF. Here the CDR3 DNA reads TGTGCCAGCCGGGGACCCAACTATGGCTACACCTTC.

This clonotype was counted a few times. The genes are TRBV20-1 and TRBJ2-7; 13 bases are shared with TRBD2. Trimming cost V 6 bases and J 4 bases; bases outside gene matches: 12. This CDR3 spans 16 amino acids. Germline CDR1 reads DFQATT; CDR2 reads SNEGSKA (reference sequence). The CDR3 loop reads CSAKGLAGVGPYEQYF. Written as DNA, the CDR3 is TGCAGTGCCAAAGGACTAGCGGGAGTAGGGCCATACGAGCAGTACTTC.

This clonotype was observed a handful of times. This chain uses TRBV2 with TRBJ2-2; TRBD1 aligns across 10 bases. The V segment lost 6 bases and the J segment 2 bases; nucleotides outside the gene matches: 3. The CDR3 spans 15 residues. Germline values: CDR1 SNHLY, CDR2 FYNNEI. CDR3 region: CASRGQGLNTGELFF. The CDR3 coding sequence is TGTGCCAGCAGGGGACAGGGGCTTAACACCGGGGAGCTGTTTTTT.

This clonotype was counted at least ten times. The chain is built from TRBV12-3 or TRBV12-4 and TRBJ2-1; 7 nucleotides line up with TRBD1. V lost 5 bases and J lost 2; bases outside the gene matches: 6. This CDR3 region has 15 residues. CDR3 region: CASSLGTATYNEQFF. DNA for the CDR3: TGTGCCAGCAGTCTAGGGACAGCTACCTACAATGAGCAGTTCTTC.

The V and J genes are TRBV12-3 or TRBV12-4 and TRBJ2-4, with D maybe TRBD1 (6 bases). The CDR3 has 12 residues. Trimming took off 2 bases at V and 9 bases at J, with 8 bases between the two ends. CDR3 in amino acids: CASSLQGFIQYF. In DNA, the CDR3 is TGTGCCAGCAGTTTACAGGGGTTCATTCAGTACTTC.

At least ten counts were recorded for this clonotype. DNA for the CDR3: TGTGCCAGCAGCTTACGCCCGACTGAACACAATGAGCAGTTCTTC. This gives the protein CASSLRPTEHNEQFF. The rearrangement joins TRBV11-1 to TRBJ2-1; D call uncertain. Trimming removed 2 bases from V and 5 bases from J, with 13 bases in between. Germline-derived CDR1 and CDR2 are SGHAT and FQDESV (reference sequence). This CDR3 contains 15 residues.

This clonotype was counted a few times. The chain carries TRBV12-3 or TRBV12-4 and TRBJ2-3; D is possibly TRBD1 (5 bases). The germline V and J ends were trimmed by 3 bases and 0 bases, with 28 bases remaining between them. CDR3 length: 21 amino acids. DNA of the CDR3: TGTGCCAGCAGTTTTGGGGCCCCGATACCTTTTGGGATTCCCAGCACAGATACGCAGTATTTT. Translated, it gives CASSFGAPIPFGIPSTDTQYF.

This clonotype was counted ten times or more. The chain links TRBV20-1 to TRBJ1-6, with 7 bases that match TRBD1. The germline V gene has CDR1 DFQATT and CDR2 SNEGSKA (reference sequence). The CDR3 length is 15 residues. V shed 0 bases and J 7 bases; nucleotides not matched to a gene: 6. The CDR3 DNA sequence: TGCAGTGCTAGAGAACAGGGGCTAATCAATTCACCCCTCCACTTT. Amino acids: CSAREQGLINSPLHF.

The chain links TRBV3-1 to TRBJ2-1; the match to TRBD2 covers 11 bases. There are 17 residues in the CDR3. Germline V lookup: CDR1 LGHDT, CDR2 YNNKEL (reference sequence). The junction had 14 bases not matched to a gene; V was cut back by 8 bases and J by 5 bases. The CDR3 coding sequence is TGTGCCAGCTGGCCAAACCGGGGACTAGCGGAGAACAATGAGCAGTTCTTC. It specifies CASWPNRGLAENNEQFF.

This clonotype was detected many times. The chain recombines TRBV29-1 with TRBJ2-1, with no clear D. CDR1 and CDR2 from the germline V gene are SQVTM and ANQGSEA. V gave up 2 bases and J gave up 2 bases, with 7 bases separating them. The CDR3 consists of 13 residues. The CDR3 DNA follows: TGCAGCGTTGAACCAGAGGCCTACAATGAGCAGTTCTTC. Protein: CSVEPEAYNEQFF.

The table lists this clonotype with many counts. The gene calls are TRBV19 and TRBJ1-5; D remains unclear. The CDR3 runs 15 residues. V was trimmed by 3 bases and J by 2 bases, leaving 11 bases between them. From germline, CDR1 is LNHDA and CDR2 SQIVND (reference sequence). CDR3 sequence: CASSIGQWGNQPQHF. For the CDR3, the DNA is TGTGCCAGTAGTATTGGGCAGTGGGGCAATCAGCCCCAGCATTTT.

J is TRBJ2-7 and V is TRBV5-1, with TRBD1 as a possible D gene (5 bases). CDR1 is SGHRS, CDR2 YFSETQ, per germline. V lost 4 bases to trimming and J lost 0 bases, with 11 bases between them. The CDR3 contains 14 residues. For the CDR3, the DNA is TGCGCCAGCAGCCCCGACAGTGGCTCCTACGAGCAGTACTTC. It encodes CASSPDSGSYEQYF.